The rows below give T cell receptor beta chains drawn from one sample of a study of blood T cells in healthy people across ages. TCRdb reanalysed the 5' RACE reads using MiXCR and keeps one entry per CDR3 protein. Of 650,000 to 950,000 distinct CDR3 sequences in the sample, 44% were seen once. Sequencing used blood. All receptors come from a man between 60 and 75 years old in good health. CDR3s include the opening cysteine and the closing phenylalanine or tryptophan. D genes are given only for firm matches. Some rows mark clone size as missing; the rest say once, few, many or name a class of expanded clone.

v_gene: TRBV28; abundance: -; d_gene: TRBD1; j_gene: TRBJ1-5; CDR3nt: TGTGCCAGCAGTTGGAGTGGGGACAGGGTGAATAGGAATCAGCCCCAGCATTTT; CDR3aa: CASSWSGDRVNRNQPQHF
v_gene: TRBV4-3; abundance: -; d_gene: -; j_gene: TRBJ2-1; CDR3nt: TGCGCCAGCAGCCAGCGTACATATTACAATGAGCAGTTCTTC; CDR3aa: CASSQRTYYNEQFF
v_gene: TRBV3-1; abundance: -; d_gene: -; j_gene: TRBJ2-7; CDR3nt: TGTGCCAGCAGCCAAAGGGGGGGCGCGAACGAGCAGTACTTC; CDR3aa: CASSQRGGANEQYF
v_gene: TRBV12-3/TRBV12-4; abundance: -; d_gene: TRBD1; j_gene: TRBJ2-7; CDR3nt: TGTGCCAGCAGACGGGACAGGTCCTCCTACGAGCAGTACTTC; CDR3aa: CASRRDRSSYEQYF
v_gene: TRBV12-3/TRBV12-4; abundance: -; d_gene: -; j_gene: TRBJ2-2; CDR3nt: TGTGCCAGTCGAGGGATATCCGGGGAGCTGTTTTTT; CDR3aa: CASRGISGELFF
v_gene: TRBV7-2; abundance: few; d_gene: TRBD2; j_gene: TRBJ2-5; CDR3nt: TGTGCCAGCAGCAACACCCTAGCGGGGGAAAAGACCCAGTACTTC; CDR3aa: CASSNTLAGEKTQYF
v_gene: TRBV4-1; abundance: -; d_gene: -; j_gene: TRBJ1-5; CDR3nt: TGCGCCAGCAGCCAAGGATTTGGGGGGAATCAGCCCCAGCATTTT; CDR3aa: CASSQGFGGNQPQHF
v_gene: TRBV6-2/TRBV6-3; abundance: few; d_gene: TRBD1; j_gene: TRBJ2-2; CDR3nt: TGTGCCAGCAGTTACTGGACAGGGTACACCGGGGAGCTGTTTTTT; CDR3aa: CASSYWTGYTGELFF
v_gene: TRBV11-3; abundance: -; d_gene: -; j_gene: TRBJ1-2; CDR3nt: TGTGCCAGCAGCTTGGGACGTCGCTCTAACTATGGCTACACCTTC; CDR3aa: CASSLGRRSNYGYTF
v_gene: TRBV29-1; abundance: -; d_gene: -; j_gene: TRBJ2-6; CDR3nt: TGCAGCATCAGGGAAACCAACGTCCTGACTTTC; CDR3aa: CSIRETNVLTF
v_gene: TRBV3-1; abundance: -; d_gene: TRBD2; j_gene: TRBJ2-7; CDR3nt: TGTGCCGGCAGCCAAGTGGCTAGCGGGGGGGACGAGCAGTACTTC; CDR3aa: CAGSQVASGGDEQYF
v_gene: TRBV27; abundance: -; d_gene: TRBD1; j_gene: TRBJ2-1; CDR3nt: TGTGCCAGCAGTTTTGGGAGACAGGGGTACAATGAGCAGTTCTTC; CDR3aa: CASSFGRQGYNEQFF
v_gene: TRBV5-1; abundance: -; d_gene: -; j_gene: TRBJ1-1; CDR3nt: TGCGCCAGCAGCTTGCGTGGGGGCTCCGGGTGGGGGAACACTGAAGCTTTCTTT; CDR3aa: CASSLRGGSGWGNTEAFF
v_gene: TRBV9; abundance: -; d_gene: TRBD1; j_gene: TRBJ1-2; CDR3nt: TGTGCCAGCAACCCAGGGGGCGAGAACTATGGCTACACCTTC; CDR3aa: CASNPGGENYGYTF
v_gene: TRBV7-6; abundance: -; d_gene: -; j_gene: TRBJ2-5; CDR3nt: TGTGCCAGCAGCTTAGGCCAGCCTAAGGCCCAGTACTTC; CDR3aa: CASSLGQPKAQYF
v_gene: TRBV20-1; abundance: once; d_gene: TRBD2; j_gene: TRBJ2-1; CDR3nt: TGCAGTGCCCAGAGGGGTGTAGCGGGGGCGGGGAATGAGCAGTTCTTC; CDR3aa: CSAQRGVAGAGNEQFF
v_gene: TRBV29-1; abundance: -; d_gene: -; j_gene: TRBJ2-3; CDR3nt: TGCAGCGTGTCGTGGCCACGCACAGATACGCAGTATTTT; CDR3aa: CSVSWPRTDTQYF
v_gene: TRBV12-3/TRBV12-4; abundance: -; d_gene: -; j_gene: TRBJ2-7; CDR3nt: TGTGCCAGCAGTTTTGGCACGAAATACGAGCAGTACTTC; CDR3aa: CASSFGTKYEQYF
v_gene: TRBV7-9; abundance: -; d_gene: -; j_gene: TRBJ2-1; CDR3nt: TGTGCCAGCAACCCAGCTAGCGTTCTCAGTACCTACAATGAGCAGTTCTTC; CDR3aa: CASNPASVLSTYNEQFF
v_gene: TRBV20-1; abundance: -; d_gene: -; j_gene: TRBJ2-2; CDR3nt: TGCAGTGCTAGCCGTCAGCTGTGGTCGGGCGGGGAGCTGTTTTTT; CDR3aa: CSASRQLWSGGELFF
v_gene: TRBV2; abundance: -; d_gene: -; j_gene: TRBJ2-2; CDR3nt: TGTGCCAGCAGTGAGGTCGGGGGCCCCGGGGAGCTGTTTTTT; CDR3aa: CASSEVGGPGELFF
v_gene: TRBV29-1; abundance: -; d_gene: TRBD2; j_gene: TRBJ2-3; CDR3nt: TGCAGCGCTAGCGGGCAACGCACAGATACGCAGTATTTT; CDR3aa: CSASGQRTDTQYF
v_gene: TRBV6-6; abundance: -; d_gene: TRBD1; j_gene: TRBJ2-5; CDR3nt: TGTGCCAGCAGTTACGGAGACAGGGTAGGTCGAGAGCAGTACTTC; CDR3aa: CASSYGDRVGREQYF
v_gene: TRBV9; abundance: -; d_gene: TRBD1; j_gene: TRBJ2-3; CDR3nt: TGTGCCAGCAGCTTTACCGGGACAGGGTACTCAGATACGCAGTATTTT; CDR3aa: CASSFTGTGYSDTQYF
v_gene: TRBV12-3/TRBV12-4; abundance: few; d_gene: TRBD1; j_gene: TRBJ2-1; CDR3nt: TGTGCCAGCAGTTTAGTAGGACAGGGGGCAGATGAGCAGTTCTTC; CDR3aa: CASSLVGQGADEQFF
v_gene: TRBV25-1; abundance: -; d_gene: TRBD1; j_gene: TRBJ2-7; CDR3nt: TGTGCCAGCAGAGGGACAGCTAGTCTCGAGCAGTACTTC; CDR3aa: CASRGTASLEQYF
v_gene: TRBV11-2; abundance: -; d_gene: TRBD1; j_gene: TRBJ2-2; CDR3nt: TGTGCAAGTCAGGGGGCACCGAACACCGGGGAGCTGTTTTTT; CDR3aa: CASQGAPNTGELFF
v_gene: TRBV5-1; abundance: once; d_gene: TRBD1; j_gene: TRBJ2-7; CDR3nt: TGCGCCAGCAGCTTCGAACAGGGGGCGCCCGGCGAGCAGTACTTC; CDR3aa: CASSFEQGAPGEQYF
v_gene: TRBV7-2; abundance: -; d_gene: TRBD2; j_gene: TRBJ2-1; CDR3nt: TGTGCCGGCAGCTTGGGGGTAGCGGGGGGTAGAGAGCAGTTCTTC; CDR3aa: CAGSLGVAGGREQFF
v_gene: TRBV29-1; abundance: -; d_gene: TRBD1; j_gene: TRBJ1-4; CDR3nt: TGCAGCGCCTCAGGACAGGATGAAAAACTGTTTTTT; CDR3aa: CSASGQDEKLFF
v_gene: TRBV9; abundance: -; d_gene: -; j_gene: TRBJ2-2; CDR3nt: TGTGCCAGCAGCCCATCTGGAGACACCGGGGAGCTGTTTTTT; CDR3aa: CASSPSGDTGELFF
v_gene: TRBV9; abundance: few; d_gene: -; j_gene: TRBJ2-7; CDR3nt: TGTGCCAGCAGCGCGGACTTTAGCTCCTACGAGCAGTACTTC; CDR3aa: CASSADFSSYEQYF
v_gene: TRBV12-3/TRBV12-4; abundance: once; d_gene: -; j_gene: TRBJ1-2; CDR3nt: TGTGCCAGCAGTTCAAGTCCCTATGGCTACACCTTC; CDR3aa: CASSSSPYGYTF
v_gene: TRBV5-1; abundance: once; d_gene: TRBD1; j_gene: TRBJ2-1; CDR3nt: TGCGCCAGCAGCTTCGGGGACAGCTTCTACAATGAGCAGTTCTTC; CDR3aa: CASSFGDSFYNEQFF
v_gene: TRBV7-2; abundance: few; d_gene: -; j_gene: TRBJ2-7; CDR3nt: TGTGCCAGCAGCCCCCGGCCGGGCCTCCACGAGCAGTACTTC; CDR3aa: CASSPRPGLHEQYF
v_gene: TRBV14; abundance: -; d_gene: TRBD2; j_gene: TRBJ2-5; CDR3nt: TGTGCCAGCAGCAACGGACTAGCGGGGGTTGAGACCCAGTACTTC; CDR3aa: CASSNGLAGVETQYF
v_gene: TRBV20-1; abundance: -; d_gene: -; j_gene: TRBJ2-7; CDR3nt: TGCAGTGCTCTGGACACGGGAACTGAGCAGTACTTC; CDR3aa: CSALDTGTEQYF
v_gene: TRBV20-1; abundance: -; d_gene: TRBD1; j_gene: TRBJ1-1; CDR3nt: TGCAGTGCTGACAGGGGCTCCTGGGGGGCTTTCTTT; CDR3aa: CSADRGSWGAFF
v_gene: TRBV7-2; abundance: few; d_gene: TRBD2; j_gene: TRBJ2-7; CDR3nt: TGTGCCATTGTTTCGGCTAGCGGGGGGTCCTACGAGCAGTACTTC; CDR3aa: CAIVSASGGSYEQYF
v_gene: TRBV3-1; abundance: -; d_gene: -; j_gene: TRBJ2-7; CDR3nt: TGTGCCAGCAGCCAAATCCAGTGGGGAACCGAGCAGTACTTC; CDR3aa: CASSQIQWGTEQYF
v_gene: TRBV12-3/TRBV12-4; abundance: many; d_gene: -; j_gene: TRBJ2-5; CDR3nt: TGTGCCAGCAGTTATCTAATGCGGGAGACCCAGTACTTC; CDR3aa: CASSYLMRETQYF
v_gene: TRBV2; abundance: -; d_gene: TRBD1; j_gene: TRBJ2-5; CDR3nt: TGTGCCAGCAGTAGACAGGGGTCGCAAGAGACCCAGTACTTC; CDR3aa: CASSRQGSQETQYF
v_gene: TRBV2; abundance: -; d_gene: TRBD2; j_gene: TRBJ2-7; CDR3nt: TGTGCCAGCAGGGGAGGGACCGAGCAGTACTTC; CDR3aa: CASRGGTEQYF
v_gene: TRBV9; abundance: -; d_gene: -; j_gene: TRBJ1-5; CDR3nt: TGTGCCAGCAGCGTAGGTGGAGGTGCCAATCAGCCCCAGCATTTT; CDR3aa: CASSVGGGANQPQHF
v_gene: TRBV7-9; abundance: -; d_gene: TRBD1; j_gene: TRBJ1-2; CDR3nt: TGTGCCAGCAGCCTGGGGACAGGGATGGCCTATGGCTACACCTTC; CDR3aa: CASSLGTGMAYGYTF
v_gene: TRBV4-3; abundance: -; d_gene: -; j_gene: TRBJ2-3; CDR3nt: TGCGCCAGCAGCGGAACACTCTTCACAGATACGCAGTATTTT; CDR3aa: CASSGTLFTDTQYF
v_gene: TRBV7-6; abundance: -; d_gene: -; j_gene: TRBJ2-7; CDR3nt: TGTGCCAGCAGCTTAAGTTCTGGCAGCTCCTACGAGCAGTACTTC; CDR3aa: CASSLSSGSSYEQYF
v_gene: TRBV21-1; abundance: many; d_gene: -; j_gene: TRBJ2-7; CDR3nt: TGTGCCAGCAGCAAGAACCCTCGACTAGCCCAGGGGGACGAGCAGTACTTC; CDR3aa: CASSKNPRLAQGDEQYF
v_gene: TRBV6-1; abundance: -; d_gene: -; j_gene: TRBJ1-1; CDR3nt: TGTGCCAGCAGTGAAAGGGGAGCGGTGGAAGCAGCTTTCTTT; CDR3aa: CASSERGAVEAAFF
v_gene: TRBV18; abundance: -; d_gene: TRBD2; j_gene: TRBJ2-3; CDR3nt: TGTGCCAGCTCACCGACGGGACTAACCACAGATACGCAGTATTTT; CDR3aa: CASSPTGLTTDTQYF
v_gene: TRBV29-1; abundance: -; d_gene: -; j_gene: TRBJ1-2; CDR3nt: TGCAGCGTTGAAGAGGCAGCGGAACACACCTTC; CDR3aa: CSVEEAAEHTF
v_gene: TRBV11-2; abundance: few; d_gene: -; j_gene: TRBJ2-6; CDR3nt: TGTGCCAGCAGCTTAGATGCAGGGCCCGGGGCCAACGTCCTGACTTTC; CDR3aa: CASSLDAGPGANVLTF
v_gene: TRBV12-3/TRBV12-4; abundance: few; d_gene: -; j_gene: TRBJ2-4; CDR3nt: TGTGCCAGCAGCGTCGGGGGACCCAACATTCAGTACTTC; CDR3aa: CASSVGGPNIQYF
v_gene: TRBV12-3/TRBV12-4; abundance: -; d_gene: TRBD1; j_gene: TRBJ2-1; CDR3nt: TGTGCCAGCAGTTTTTGGGACAGCTACAATGAGCAGTTCTTC; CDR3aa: CASSFWDSYNEQFF
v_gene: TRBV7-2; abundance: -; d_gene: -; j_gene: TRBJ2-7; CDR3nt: TGTGCCAGCACGATTTCTGGGGGCGGCCCCTCCTACGAGCAGTACTTC; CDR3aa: CASTISGGGPSYEQYF
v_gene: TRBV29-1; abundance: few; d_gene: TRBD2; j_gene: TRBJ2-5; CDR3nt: TGCAGCGTGTTAGCGGGGTACCAAGAGACCCAGTACTTC; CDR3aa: CSVLAGYQETQYF
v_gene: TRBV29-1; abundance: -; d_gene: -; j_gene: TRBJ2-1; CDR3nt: TGCAGCACCCCCGAGTGGGATGAGCAGTTCTTC; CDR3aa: CSTPEWDEQFF
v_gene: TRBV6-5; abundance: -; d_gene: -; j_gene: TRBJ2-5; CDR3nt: TGTGCCAGCAGATTAAACGCAGGGACCCAGTACTTC; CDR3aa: CASRLNAGTQYF
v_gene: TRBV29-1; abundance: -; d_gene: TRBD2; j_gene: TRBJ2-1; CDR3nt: TGCAGCGTTGAAGTAGGGCTAGCGGGGGGATTCTCCTACAATGAGCAGTTCTTC; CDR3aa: CSVEVGLAGGFSYNEQFF
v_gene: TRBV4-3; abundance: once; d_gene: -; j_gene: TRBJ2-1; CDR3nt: TGCGCCAGCAGCCAATCCCGGGGTGCGGGGAATGAGCAGTTCTTC; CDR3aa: CASSQSRGAGNEQFF